The table lists the clone carrying this T cell receptor (beta chain) with many counts. Its antigen is undetermined. This entry is derived from a study of prognosis after radiotherapy for stage I lung cancer. Study at large: Patients received 3 to 5 SBRT fractions with a biologically effective dose of at least 100 Gy. General study results and limits: There was a fall in unique TCR clone counts after stereotactic body radiation therapy, median 10,088 versus 6,861.

Unmatched junction bases numbered 12, after V lost 0 bases and J lost 5 bases. The CDR3 spans 17 residues. Germline V gives CDR1 LGHDT, CDR2 YNNKEL (reference sequence). Using two-round multiplex PCR, the authors amplified TCR beta CDR3 from genomic DNA. The first round of PCR was done with primers that matched each TRBV and TRBJ gene. TCRdb passed the multiplex PCR reads through MiXCR, listing each CDR3 protein once. This sample has roughly 13,000 distinct CDR3 sequences; roughly 30% occur once, and the top ten carry about an eighth. A draw of approximately 6.6 milliliters of peripheral blood took place at each of two time points.

The chain recombines TRBV3-1 with TRBJ2-5; 7 nucleotides match TRBD2. This sample comprised PBMCs, obtained before or after stereotactic body radiation therapy (not recorded which). This TCR derives from a donor aged 50 or older with non-small cell lung cancer. This chain's CDR3 is CASSQDRLTGGVETQYF. As DNA, the CDR3 is TGTGCCAGCAGCCAAGATCGACTAACGGGAGGTGTTGAGACCCAGTACTTC.